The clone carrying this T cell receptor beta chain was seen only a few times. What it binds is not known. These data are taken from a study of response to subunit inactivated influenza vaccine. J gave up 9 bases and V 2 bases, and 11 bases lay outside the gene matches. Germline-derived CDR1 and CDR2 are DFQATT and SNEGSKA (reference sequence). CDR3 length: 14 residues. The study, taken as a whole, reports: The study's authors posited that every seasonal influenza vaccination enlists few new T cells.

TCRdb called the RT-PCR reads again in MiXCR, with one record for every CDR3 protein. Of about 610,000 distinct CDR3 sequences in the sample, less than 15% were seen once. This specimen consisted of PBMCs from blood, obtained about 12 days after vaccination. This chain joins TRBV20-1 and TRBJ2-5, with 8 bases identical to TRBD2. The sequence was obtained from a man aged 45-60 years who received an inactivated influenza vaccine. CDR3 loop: CSARSGLAGRAQYF. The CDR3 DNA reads TGCAGTGCTAGATCCGGGCTAGCGGGCCGGGCCCAGTACTTC.